The 8 T cell receptor beta chains presented below share a single source sample, sequenced in a study of T cells after yellow fever vaccination. TCRdb re-analysed the 5' RACE reads in MiXCR, keeping a single row per CDR3 protein. The profile shows around 530,000 distinct CDR3 sequences, 17% of them singletons. Sequenced here: PBMCs, sampled about 5 days after the first yellow fever vaccination. The receptor source for this set is a man aged 18-30 years who received the YFV17D yellow fever vaccine.

A single count supports this clonotype. The rearrangement joins TRBV20-1 to TRBJ2-3; 8 bases are a match to TRBD2. This CDR3 is built from 16 residues. J was trimmed by 4 bases and V by 0 bases; bases with no gene match: 9. Germline V gene lookup returns CDR1 DFQATT and CDR2 SNEGSKA (reference sequence). The CDR3 DNA reads TGCAGTGCTAGAGATCGTACGGGGGGGCGGTCAGATACGCAGTATTTT. It is translated as CSARDRTGGRSDTQYF.

This clonotype was seen a handful of times. This chain uses TRBV10-3 with TRBJ2-1, with 8 nucleotides matching TRBD1. The CDR3 runs 11 residues. The germline V gene encodes CDR1 ENHRY and CDR2 SYGVKD. V was clipped by 3 bases and J by 15 bases; unmatched bases: 4. The CDR3 sequence: CAISDDRGRFF. Here the CDR3 DNA reads TGTGCCATCAGTGACGACAGGGGACGGTTCTTC.

V usage is TRBV4-2 and J usage is TRBJ1-1; no clear D. V was pared by 1 base and J by 0 bases, with 9 bases between. CDR1 and CDR2 from the germline V gene are LGHNA and YNFKEQ. The CDR3 spans 15 residues. CDR3 bases: TGTGCCAGCAGCCAAGTGGCGAACATGAACACTGAAGCTTTCTTT. Its translation is CASSQVANMNTEAFF.

The genes are TRBV10-3 and TRBJ2-5, with D possibly matching TRBD1 (5 bases). V lost 6 bases, J lost 0 bases, and 8 bases lay in between. There are 13 residues in the CDR3. Per germline, CDR1 ENHRY and CDR2 SYGVKD. CDR3 amino acids: CAISLDNQETQYF. The CDR3 coding sequence is TGTGCCATCAGCCTGGACAACCAAGAGACCCAGTACTTC.

The sample holds a few counts of this clonotype. The chain employs TRBV2 and TRBJ1-2, with TRBD1 as a possible D gene (6 bases). CDR1 and CDR2 from the germline V gene are SNHLY and FYNNEI. V gave up 7 bases and J gave up 2 bases, with 11 bases separating them. CDR3 size: 13 residues. The CDR3 sequence is CASTDRLNYGYTF. DNA for the CDR3: TGTGCCAGCACTGACAGGTTGAACTATGGCTACACCTTC.

This clonotype was observed a handful of times. The rearrangement uses TRBV11-2 and TRBJ2-3, with 9 bases lining up with TRBD2. Germline-derived CDR1 and CDR2 are SGHAT and FQNNGV. This CDR3 is built from 17 residues. Trimming removed 4 bases from V and 1 base from J; junction bases left unmatched: 9. CDR3: CASSSGPGLARTDTQYF. The DNA of the CDR3 is TGTGCCAGCAGCTCCGGTCCGGGACTAGCACGCACAGATACGCAGTATTTT.

The chain joins TRBV6-5 to TRBJ1-4, with a tentative D call TRBD1 (5 bases). Germline assignment: CDR1 MNHEY and CDR2 SVGAGI. Trimming removed 3 bases at V and 7 bases at J, with 12 bases between. The CDR3 sequence is 14 residues long. Here the CDR3 reads CASSYSGTGEKLFF. The CDR3 DNA reads as TGTGCCAGCAGTTATTCAGGGACGGGTGAAAAACTGTTTTTT.

The V call is TRBV3-1, the J call TRBJ2-5, with D possibly TRBD1 on 6 matching bases. Trimming pared 2 bases from V and 4 bases from J, leaving 14 bases between. Looked up from germline, CDR1 is LGHDT and CDR2 is YNNKEL (reference sequence). CDR3 length: 15 amino acids. Written as DNA, the CDR3 is TGTGCCAGCAGCCAACGTTCAGTAGGGGGAGAGACCCAGTACTTC. Amino acids: CASSQRSVGGETQYF.